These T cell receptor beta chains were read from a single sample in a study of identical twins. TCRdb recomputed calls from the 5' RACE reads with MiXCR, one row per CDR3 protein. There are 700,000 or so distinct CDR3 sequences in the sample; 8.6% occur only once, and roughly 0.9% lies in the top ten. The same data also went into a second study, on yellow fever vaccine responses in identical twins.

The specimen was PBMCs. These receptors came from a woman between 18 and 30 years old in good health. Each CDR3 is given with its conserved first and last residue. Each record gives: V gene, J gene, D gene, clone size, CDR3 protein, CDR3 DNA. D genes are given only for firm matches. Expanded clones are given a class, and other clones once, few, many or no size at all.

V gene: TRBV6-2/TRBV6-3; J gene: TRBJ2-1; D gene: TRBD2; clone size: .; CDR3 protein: CASRRLAGSNEQFF; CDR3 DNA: TGTGCCAGCAGGCGACTAGCGGGCTCCAATGAGCAGTTCTTC
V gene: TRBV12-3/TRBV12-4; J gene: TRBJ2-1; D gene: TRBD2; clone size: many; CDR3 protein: CASSPKGTSQFF; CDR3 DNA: TGTGCCAGCAGCCCAAAGGGGACTAGTCAGTTCTTC
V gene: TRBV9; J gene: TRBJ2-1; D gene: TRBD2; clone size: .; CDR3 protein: CASSVVAGGSHEQFF; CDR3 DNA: TGTGCCAGCAGCGTAGTGGCGGGGGGATCGCATGAGCAGTTCTTC
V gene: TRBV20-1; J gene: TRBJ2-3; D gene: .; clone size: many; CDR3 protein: CSAREGSVGDTQYF; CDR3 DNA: TGCAGTGCTAGAGAGGGGAGCGTTGGAGATACGCAGTATTTT
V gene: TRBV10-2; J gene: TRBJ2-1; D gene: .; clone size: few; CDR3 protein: CASRLSAYNEQFF; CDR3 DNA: TGCGCCAGTCGTCTATCTGCCTACAATGAGCAGTTCTTC
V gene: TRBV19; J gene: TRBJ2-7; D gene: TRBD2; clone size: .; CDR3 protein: CASSIYSGAGAYEQYF; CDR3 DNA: TGTGCCAGTAGTATTTATAGCGGGGCAGGAGCCTACGAGCAGTACTTC
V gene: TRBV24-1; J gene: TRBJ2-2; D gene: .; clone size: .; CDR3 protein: CATSDVGSVGTGELFF; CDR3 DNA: TGTGCCACCAGTGATGTCGGGAGTGTGGGAACCGGGGAGCTGTTTTTT
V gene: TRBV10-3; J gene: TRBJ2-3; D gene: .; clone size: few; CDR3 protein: CAISEVQTTSTDTQYF; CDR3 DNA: TGTGCCATCAGTGAGGTTCAGACCACTAGCACAGATACGCAGTATTTT
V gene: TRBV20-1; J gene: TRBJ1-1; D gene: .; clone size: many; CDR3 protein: CSAFRPLRETEAFF; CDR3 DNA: TGCAGTGCTTTCCGACCCCTACGGGAGACTGAAGCTTTCTTT
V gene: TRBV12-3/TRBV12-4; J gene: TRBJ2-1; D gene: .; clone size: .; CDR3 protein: CASSFKYNEQFF; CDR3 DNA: TGTGCCAGCAGTTTTAAGTACAATGAGCAGTTCTTC
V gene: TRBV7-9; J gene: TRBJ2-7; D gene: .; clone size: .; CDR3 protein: CASNSPPLIYEQYF; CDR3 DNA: TGTGCCAGCAACAGTCCCCCGCTAATCTACGAGCAGTACTTC
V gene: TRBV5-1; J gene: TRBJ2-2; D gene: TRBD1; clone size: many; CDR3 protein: CASSLTGMPGELFF; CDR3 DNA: TGCGCCAGCAGTCTGACAGGGATGCCCGGGGAGCTGTTTTTT
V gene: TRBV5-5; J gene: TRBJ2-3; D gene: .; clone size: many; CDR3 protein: CASSLSGRGDTQYF; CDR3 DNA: TGTGCCAGCAGCTTGAGTGGGCGCGGAGATACGCAGTATTTT
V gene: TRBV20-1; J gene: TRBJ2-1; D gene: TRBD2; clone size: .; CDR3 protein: CSAKGVTSGSGNEQFF; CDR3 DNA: TGCAGTGCTAAGGGGGTTACTAGCGGGAGCGGCAATGAGCAGTTCTTC
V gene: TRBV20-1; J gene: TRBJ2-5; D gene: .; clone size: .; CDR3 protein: CSARTDPETQYF; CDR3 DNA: TGCAGTGCTAGAACAGACCCGGAGACCCAGTACTTC
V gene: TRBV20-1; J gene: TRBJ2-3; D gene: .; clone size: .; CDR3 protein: CSARSTSTDTQYF; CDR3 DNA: TGCAGTGCTAGAAGTACGAGCACAGATACGCAGTATTTT
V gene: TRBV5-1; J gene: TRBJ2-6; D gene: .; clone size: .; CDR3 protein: CASSLGGVARASGANVLTF; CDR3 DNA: TGCGCCAGCAGCTTGGGGGGGGTCGCTCGGGCTTCTGGGGCCAACGTCCTGACTTTC
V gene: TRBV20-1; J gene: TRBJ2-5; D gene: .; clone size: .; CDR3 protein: CSAPISIRGETQYF; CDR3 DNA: TGCAGTGCCCCGATCAGCATTAGGGGTGAGACCCAGTACTTC
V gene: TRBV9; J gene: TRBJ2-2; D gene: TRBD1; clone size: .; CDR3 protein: CASSIRQGGTGELFF; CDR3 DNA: TGTGCCAGCAGCATAAGACAGGGGGGCACCGGGGAGCTGTTTTTT
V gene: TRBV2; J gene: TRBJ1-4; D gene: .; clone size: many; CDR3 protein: CASSDVGSNEKLFF; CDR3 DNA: TGTGCCAGCAGTGACGTAGGATCTAATGAAAAACTGTTTTTT
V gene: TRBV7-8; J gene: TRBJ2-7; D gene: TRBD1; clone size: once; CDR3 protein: CASSAYRGRDEQYF; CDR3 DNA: TGTGCCAGCAGCGCATACAGGGGGCGAGACGAGCAGTACTTC
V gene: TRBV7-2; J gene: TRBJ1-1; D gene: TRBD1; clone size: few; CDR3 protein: CASSLASRGRWESNTEAFF; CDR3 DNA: TGTGCCAGCAGCTTAGCGTCTAGGGGGCGCTGGGAATCGAACACTGAAGCTTTCTTT
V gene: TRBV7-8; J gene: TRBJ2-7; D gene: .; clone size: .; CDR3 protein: CASSLLDPYEQYF; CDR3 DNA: TGTGCCAGCAGCTTACTGGACCCCTACGAGCAGTACTTC
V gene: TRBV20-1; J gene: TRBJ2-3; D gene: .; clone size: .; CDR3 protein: CSARTGRAVADTQYF; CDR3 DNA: TGCAGTGCTAGAACCGGGCGGGCGGTGGCAGATACGCAGTATTTT
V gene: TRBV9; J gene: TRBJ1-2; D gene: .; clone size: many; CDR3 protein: CASSQAASLNYGYTF; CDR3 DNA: TGTGCCAGCAGCCAAGCGGCCAGCCTAAACTATGGCTACACCTTC
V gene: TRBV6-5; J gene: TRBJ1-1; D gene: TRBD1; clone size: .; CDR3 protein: CASSYFAGTGNRETEAFF; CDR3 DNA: TGTGCCAGCAGTTACTTTGCTGGGACAGGGAATCGAGAGACTGAAGCTTTCTTT
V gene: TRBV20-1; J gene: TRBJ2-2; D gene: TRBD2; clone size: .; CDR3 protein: CSAGGDHLTGELFF; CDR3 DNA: TGCAGTGCTGGGGGGGACCACTTAACCGGGGAGCTGTTTTTT
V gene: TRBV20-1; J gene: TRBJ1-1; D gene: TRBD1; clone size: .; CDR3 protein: CSAKTGTATEAFF; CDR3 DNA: TGCAGTGCCAAAACAGGGACAGCTACTGAAGCTTTCTTT
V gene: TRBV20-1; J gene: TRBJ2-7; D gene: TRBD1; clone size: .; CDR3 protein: CSATRTGLGEQYF; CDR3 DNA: TGCAGTGCTACTCGGACAGGGTTAGGAGAGCAGTACTTC